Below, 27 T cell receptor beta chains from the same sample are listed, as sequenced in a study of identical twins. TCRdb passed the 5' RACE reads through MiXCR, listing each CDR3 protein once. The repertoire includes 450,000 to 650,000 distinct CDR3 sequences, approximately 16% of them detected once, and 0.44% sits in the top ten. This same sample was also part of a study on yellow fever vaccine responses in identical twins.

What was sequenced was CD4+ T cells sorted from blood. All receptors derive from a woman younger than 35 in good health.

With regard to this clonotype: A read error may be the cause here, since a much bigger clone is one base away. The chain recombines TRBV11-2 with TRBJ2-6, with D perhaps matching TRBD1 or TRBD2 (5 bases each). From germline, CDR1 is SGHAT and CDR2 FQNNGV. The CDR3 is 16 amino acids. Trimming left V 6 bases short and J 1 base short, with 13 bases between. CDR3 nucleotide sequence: TGTGCCAGCAGTTCGGGGCCAGGGTCTGGGGCCAACGTCCTGACTTTC. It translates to CASSSGPGSGANVLTF.

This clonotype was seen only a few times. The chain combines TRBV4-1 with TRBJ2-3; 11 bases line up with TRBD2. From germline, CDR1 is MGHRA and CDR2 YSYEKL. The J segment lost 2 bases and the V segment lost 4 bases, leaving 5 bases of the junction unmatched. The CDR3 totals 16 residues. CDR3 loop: CASSPTSGGPTDTQYF. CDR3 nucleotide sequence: TGCGCCAGCAGCCCAACTAGCGGGGGCCCCACAGATACGCAGTATTTT.

CDR3 DNA: TGTGCCAGCAGTTCCCCGGGTTACCCCTCTGGGGCCAACGTCCTGACTTTC. It is translated as CASSSPGYPSGANVLTF. J is TRBJ2-6 and V is TRBV28; D is unresolved. Germline CDR1 is MDHEN and CDR2 is SYDVKM. There are 17 residues in the CDR3. V shed 4 bases and J shed 0 bases, with 13 bases lying between them.

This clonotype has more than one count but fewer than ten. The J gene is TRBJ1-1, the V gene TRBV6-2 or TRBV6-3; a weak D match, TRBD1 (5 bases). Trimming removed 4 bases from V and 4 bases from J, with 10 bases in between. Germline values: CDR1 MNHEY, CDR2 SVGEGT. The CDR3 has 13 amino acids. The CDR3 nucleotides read TGTGCCAGCAGTTCAGGGTCTGTCACTGAAGCTTTCTTT. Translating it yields CASSSGSVTEAFF.

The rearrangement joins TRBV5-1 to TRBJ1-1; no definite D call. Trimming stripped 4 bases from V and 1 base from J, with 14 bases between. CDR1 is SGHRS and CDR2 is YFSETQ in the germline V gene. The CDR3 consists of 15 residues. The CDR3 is CASSPEVGRNTEAFF. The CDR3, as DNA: TGCGCCAGCAGCCCAGAGGTGGGGAGGAACACTGAAGCTTTCTTT.

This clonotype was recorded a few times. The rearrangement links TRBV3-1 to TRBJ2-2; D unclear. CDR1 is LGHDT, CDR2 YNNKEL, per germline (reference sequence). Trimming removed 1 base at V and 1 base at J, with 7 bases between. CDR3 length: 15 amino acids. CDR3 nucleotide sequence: TGTGCCAGCAGCCAAGTCTGGGGGAACACCGGGGAGCTGTTTTTT. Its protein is CASSQVWGNTGELFF.

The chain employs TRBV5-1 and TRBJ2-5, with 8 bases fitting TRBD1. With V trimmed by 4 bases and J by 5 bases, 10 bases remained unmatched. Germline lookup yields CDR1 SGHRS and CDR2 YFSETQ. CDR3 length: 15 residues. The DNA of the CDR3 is TGCGCCAGCAGCCCCGAGACAGGGGCAGGGGAGACCCAGTACTTC. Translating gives CASSPETGAGETQYF.

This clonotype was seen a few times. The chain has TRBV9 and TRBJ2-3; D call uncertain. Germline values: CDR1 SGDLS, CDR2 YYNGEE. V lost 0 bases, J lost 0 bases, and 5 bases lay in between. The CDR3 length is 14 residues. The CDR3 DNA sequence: TGTGCCAGCAGCGTAGCCGCTAGCACAGATACGCAGTATTTT. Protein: CASSVAASTDTQYF.

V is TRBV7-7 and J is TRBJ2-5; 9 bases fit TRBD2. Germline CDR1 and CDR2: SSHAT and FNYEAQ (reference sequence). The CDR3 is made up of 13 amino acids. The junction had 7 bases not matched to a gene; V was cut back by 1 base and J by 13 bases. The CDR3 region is CASSLVSSGTMYF. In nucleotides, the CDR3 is TGTGCCAGCAGCTTAGTTTCTAGCGGGACTATGTACTTC.

The CDR3 loop reads CASSSQGGAQYF. The CDR3 coding sequence is TGTGCCAGCAGTTCCCAAGGGGGGGCCCAGTACTTC. The V and J genes are TRBV6-5 and TRBJ2-5; TRBD2 might be the D (7 bases). This CDR3 spans 12 amino acids. Germline lookup yields CDR1 MNHEY and CDR2 SVGAGI. V gave up 4 bases and J gave up 9 bases, with 12 bases separating them.

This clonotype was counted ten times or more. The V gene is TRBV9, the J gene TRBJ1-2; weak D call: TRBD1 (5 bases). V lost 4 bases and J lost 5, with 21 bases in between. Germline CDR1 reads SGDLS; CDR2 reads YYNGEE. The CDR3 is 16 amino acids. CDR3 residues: CASSPRAGRSLYGYTF. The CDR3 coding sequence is TGTGCCAGCAGCCCTCGGGCAGGGCGCTCGTTATATGGCTACACCTTC.

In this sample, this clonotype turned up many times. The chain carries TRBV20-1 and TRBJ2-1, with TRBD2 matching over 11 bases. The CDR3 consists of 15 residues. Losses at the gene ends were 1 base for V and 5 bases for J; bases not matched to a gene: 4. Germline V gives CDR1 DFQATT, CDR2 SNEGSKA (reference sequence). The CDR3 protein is CSARGPGLADNEQFF. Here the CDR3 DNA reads TGCAGTGCTAGAGGTCCGGGACTAGCGGACAATGAGCAGTTCTTC.

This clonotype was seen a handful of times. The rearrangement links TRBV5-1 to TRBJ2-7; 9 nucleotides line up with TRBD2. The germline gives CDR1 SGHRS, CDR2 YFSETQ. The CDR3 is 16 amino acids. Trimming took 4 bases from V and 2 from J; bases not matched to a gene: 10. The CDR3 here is CASSTKTSGFTYEQYF. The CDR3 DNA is TGCGCCAGCAGCACTAAAACTAGCGGGTTTACCTACGAGCAGTACTTC.

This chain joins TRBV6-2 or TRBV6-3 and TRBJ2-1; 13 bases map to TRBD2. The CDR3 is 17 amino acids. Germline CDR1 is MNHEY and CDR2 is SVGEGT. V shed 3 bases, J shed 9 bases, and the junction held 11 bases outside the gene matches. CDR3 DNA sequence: TGTGCCAGCAGTTATCCTAGAAAACTAGCGGGAGGGCTTGAGCAGTTCTTC. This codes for CASSYPRKLAGGLEQFF.

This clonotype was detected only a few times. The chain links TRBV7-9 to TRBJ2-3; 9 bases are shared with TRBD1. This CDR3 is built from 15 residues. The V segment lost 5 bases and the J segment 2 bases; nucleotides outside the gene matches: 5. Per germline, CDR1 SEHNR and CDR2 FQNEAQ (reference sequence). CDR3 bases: TGTGCCAGCAGCCCCGGGACAGGGACCACAGATACGCAGTATTTT. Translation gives CASSPGTGTTDTQYF.

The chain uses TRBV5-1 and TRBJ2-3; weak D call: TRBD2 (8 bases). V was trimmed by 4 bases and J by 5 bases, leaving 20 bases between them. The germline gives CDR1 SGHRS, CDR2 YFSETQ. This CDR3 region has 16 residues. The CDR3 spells CASSPGTRGPGDTQYF. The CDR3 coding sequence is TGCGCCAGCAGCCCCGGGACTAGGGGGCCCGGAGATACGCAGTATTTT. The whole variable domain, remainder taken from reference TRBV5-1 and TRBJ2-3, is KAGVTQTPRYLIKTRGQQVTLSCSPISGHRSVSWYQQTPGQGLQFLFEYFSETQRNKGNFPGRFSGRQFSNSRSEMNVSTLELGDSALYLCASSPGTRGPGDTQYFGPGTRLTVL.

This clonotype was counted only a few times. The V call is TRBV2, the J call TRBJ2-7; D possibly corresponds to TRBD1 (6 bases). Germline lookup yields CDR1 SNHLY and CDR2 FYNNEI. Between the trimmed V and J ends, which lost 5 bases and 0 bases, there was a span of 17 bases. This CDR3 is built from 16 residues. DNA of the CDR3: TGTGCCAGCAGTCCTCAGAGGGGGTTTCCCTCCTACGAGCAGTACGTC. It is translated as CASSPQRGFPSYEQYV.

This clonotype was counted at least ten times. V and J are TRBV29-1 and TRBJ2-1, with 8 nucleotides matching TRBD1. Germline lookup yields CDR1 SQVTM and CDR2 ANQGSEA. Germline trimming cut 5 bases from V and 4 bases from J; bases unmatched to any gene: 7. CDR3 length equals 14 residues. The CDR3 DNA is TGCAGCGTTCAGGGGGCGGGGATGTACAATGAGCAGTTCTTC. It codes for CSVQGAGMYNEQFF.

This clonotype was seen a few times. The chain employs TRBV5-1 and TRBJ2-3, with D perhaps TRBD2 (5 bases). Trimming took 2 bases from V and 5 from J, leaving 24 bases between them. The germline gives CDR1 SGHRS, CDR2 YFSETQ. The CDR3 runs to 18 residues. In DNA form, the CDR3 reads TGCGCCAGCAGCTTCTCCGGTTTACGGGTACCCGCGGGAGATACGCAGTATTTT. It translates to CASSFSGLRVPAGDTQYF.

The DNA for the CDR3 is TGCGCCAGCTTAAATCCAGCATCCTATGGCTACACCTTC. Amino acids: CASLNPASYGYTF. The chain uses TRBV10-2 and TRBJ1-2; D unclear. Germline assignment: CDR1 WSHSY and CDR2 SAAADI. CDR3 length: 13 residues. V was shortened by 8 bases and J by 4 bases, with 14 bases between the two germline ends.

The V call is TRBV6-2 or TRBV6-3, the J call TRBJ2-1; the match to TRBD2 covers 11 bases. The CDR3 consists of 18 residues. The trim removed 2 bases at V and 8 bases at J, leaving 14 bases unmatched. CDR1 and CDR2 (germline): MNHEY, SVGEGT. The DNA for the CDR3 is TGTGCCAGCAGTTACCCGACTATAGCGGGAGGGCCTTTCGATGAGCAGTTCTTC. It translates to CASSYPTIAGGPFDEQFF.

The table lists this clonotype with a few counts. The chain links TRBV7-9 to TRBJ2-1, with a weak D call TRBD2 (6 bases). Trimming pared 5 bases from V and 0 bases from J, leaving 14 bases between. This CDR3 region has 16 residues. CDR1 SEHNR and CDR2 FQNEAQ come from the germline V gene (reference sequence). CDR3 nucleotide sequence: TGTGCCAGCAGCCACCGGGCGGGGAGCTCCTACAATGAGCAGTTCTTC. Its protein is CASSHRAGSSYNEQFF.

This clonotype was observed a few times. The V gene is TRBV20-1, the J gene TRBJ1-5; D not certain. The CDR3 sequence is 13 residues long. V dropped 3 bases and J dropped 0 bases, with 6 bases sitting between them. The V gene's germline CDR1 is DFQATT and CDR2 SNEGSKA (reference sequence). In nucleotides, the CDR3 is TGCAGTGCTAGGGGAAATAGCAATCAGCCCCAGCATTTT. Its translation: CSARGNSNQPQHF.

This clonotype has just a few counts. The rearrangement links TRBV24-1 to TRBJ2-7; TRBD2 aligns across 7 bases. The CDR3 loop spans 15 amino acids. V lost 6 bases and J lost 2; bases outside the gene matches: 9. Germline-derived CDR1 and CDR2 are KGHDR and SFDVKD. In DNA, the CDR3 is TGTGCCACCAGTTCTCGGGAGGCGCACCCCTACGAGCAGTACTTC. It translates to CATSSREAHPYEQYF.

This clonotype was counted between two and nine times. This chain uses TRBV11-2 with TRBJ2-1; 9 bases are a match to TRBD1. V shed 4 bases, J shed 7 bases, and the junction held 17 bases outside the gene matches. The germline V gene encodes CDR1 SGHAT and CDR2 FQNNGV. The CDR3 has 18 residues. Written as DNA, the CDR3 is TGTGCCAGCAGCTCGTCGATATCCGGGACAGGGAAATGGAATGAGCAGTTCTTC. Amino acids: CASSSSISGTGKWNEQFF. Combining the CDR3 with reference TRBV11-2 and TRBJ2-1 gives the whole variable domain EAGVAQSPRYKIIEKRQSVAFWCNPISGHATLYWYQQILGQGPKLLIQFQNNGVVDDSQLPKDRFSAERLKGVDSTLKIQPAKLEDSAVYLCASSSSISGTGKWNEQFFGPGTRLTVL.

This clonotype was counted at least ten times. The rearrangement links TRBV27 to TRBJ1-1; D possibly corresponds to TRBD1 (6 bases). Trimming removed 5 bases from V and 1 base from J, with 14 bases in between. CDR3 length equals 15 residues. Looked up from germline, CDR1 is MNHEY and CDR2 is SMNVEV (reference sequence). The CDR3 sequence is CASSPTTGGNTEAFF. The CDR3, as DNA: TGTGCCAGCAGTCCGACGACAGGAGGGAACACTGAAGCTTTCTTT.

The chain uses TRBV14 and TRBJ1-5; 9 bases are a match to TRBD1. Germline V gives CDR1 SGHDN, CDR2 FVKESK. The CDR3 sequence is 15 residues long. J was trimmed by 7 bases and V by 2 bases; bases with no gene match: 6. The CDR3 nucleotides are TGTGCCAGCAGCCAATCGGGACAGGGCGGACAGCCCCAGCATTTT. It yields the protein CASSQSGQGGQPQHF.